The 27 T cell receptor beta chains presented below share a single source sample, sequenced in a study of T-cell reconstitution after alpha-beta-depleted transplantation in children. Preparing the TCRbeta library involved the use of unique molecular identifiers. MiXCR was run by TCRdb on the PCR reads, yielding one entry per CDR3 protein. There are under 300,000 distinct CDR3 sequences in the sample; 9.5% to 13% occur only once, and roughly a quarter lies in the top ten. The starting material was peripheral blood, obtained 180 days after TCRalphabeta/CD19-depleted stem cell transplant. These receptors all stem from a male patient between 2 and 15 years old who had a stem cell transplant for chronic granulomatous disease, so the T cells may come from the graft donor.

This clonotype showed up many times. The chain has TRBV2 and TRBJ2-4; D might be TRBD1 (6 bases). Germline-derived CDR1 and CDR2 are SNHLY and FYNNEI. CDR3 length equals 14 residues. With 3 bases removed from V and 7 bases from J, the gap between germline ends came to 13 bases. CDR3 coding DNA: TGTGCCAGCAGTGAGAGGCAGGGGCTGAACATTCAGTACTTC. It codes for CASSERQGLNIQYF.

This clonotype was counted only a few times. The J gene is TRBJ2-3, the V gene TRBV11-1; 8 bases are a match to TRBD2. The CDR3 has 20 residues. Germline CDR1 is SGHAT and CDR2 is FQDESV (reference sequence). V shed 5 bases and J 1 base; nucleotides not matched to a gene: 20. The CDR3 nucleotides read TGTGCCAGCAGCCCACCCCCGGGACTAGGGTCGGGTGTCGGCACAGATACGCAGTATTTT. It codes for CASSPPPGLGSGVGTDTQYF.

This clonotype was observed at least ten times. The V call is TRBV20-1, the J call TRBJ2-1; D possibly corresponds to TRBD1 (6 bases). CDR1 is DFQATT and CDR2 is SNEGSKA in the germline V gene (reference sequence). The V gene lost 0 bases and the J gene lost 0 bases, with 12 bases spanning the gap. The CDR3 sequence is 16 residues long. CDR3 DNA sequence: TGCAGTGCTAGAGATAACAGGGACGGCTCCTACAATGAGCAGTTCTTC. Translating gives CSARDNRDGSYNEQFF.

This clonotype was counted ten times or more. The gene calls are TRBV28 and TRBJ2-5; D is unclear. Trimming took off 5 bases at V and 6 bases at J, with 16 bases between the two ends. This CDR3 spans 14 amino acids. Germline V gene sequence: CDR1 MDHEN, CDR2 SYDVKM. CDR3 nucleotides: TGTGCCAGCAGTCGCGAAAGGGTATTTCAGACCCAGTACTTC. Its protein is CASSRERVFQTQYF.

The table lists this clonotype with many counts. The chain is built from TRBV20-1 and TRBJ2-2; TRBD2 might be the D (5 bases). Germline CDR1 is DFQATT and CDR2 is SNEGSKA (reference sequence). The germline V and J ends were trimmed by 2 bases and 7 bases, with 14 bases remaining between them. This CDR3 spans 14 amino acids. CDR3 nucleotides: TGCAGTGCTAGACCCCAATTCGGGAACGGGGAGCTGTTTTTT. Its protein product is CSARPQFGNGELFF.

The table lists this clonotype with many counts. The chain combines TRBV7-2 with TRBJ2-3; TRBD2 aligns across 9 bases. Germline CDR1 reads SGHTA; CDR2 reads FQGNSA. This CDR3 region has 13 residues. V lost 4 bases, J lost 9 bases, and 5 bases stayed unmatched. The CDR3 reads CASSSRGLATQYF. CDR3 DNA: TGTGCCAGCAGCTCCCGGGGACTAGCCACGCAGTATTTT.

This clonotype was detected many times. This rearrangement joins TRBV7-2 to TRBJ1-2; D unresolved. The CDR3 runs to 15 residues. Germline V gene sequence: CDR1 SGHTA, CDR2 FQGNSA. With 1 base removed from V and 0 bases from J, the gap between germline ends came to 9 bases. In nucleotides, the CDR3 is TGTGCCAGCAGCTTAGGAGGGAGGACTAACTATGGCTACACCTTC. Translating gives CASSLGGRTNYGYTF.

Of note for this clonotype: A much larger clone lies one base from this, so it may be a read error. The V and J genes are TRBV7-3 and TRBJ2-2; 9 bases map to TRBD1. Per the germline V gene, CDR1 is SGHTA and CDR2 is FQGTGA. After removal of 5 bases from V and 5 bases from J, the junction contained 9 bases not matched to a gene. CDR3 length equals 16 residues. DNA of the CDR3: TGTGCCAGCAGCCCCCTCGGACAGGGGAAGACCGGGGAGCTGTTTTTT. This sequence encodes CASSPLGQGKTGELFF.

In its sample, this clonotype was seen many times. The V call is TRBV3-1, the J call TRBJ2-5; 7 bases are shared with TRBD1. V was clipped by 1 base and J by 4 bases; unmatched bases: 6. The CDR3 contains 15 residues. Germline CDR1 is LGHDT and CDR2 is YNNKEL (reference sequence). The CDR3 loop reads CASSQATGAGETQYF. CDR3 in DNA: TGTGCCAGCAGCCAAGCAACAGGGGCAGGAGAGACCCAGTACTTC.

This clonotype was counted once. The chain uses TRBV29-1 and TRBJ2-7, with 8 bases identical to TRBD1. Trimming at V came to 1 base and at J to 2 bases, leaving 16 bases not matched to a gene. The CDR3 extends over 18 amino acids. CDR1 SQVTM and CDR2 ANQGSEA come from the germline V gene. For the CDR3, the DNA is TGCAGCGTTGAAGCTGACAGGGGATTGTTTTCTGGGACCTACGAGCAGTACTTC. Its protein product is CSVEADRGLFSGTYEQYF.

This clonotype was seen many times. The V call is TRBV5-1, the J call TRBJ1-4, with TRBD1 matching 7 bases. Germline assignment: CDR1 SGHRS and CDR2 YFSETQ. The V gene end was trimmed by 5 bases and the J gene end by 8 bases; junction bases not matched to a gene: 6. CDR3 length equals 13 residues. CDR3 loop: CASSFTGAEKLFF. The CDR3 DNA reads as TGCGCCAGCAGTTTTACAGGGGCCGAAAAACTGTTTTTT.

Many counts were recorded for this clonotype. The V call is TRBV12-3 or TRBV12-4, the J call TRBJ2-7; D is unresolved. Deletions cut 7 bases from V and 2 bases from J, with 18 bases between. CDR3 size: 15 residues. This CDR3 reads CASNTRPSRTYEQYF. In nucleotides, the CDR3 is TGTGCCAGCAACACGAGACCCTCGAGGACCTACGAGCAGTACTTC.

In this sample, this clonotype turned up many times. The genes are TRBV7-9 and TRBJ2-7; TRBD2 agrees at 8 bases. The CDR3 loop spans 15 amino acids. V was clipped by 6 bases and J by 6 bases; unmatched bases: 13. Per the germline V gene, CDR1 is SEHNR and CDR2 is FQNEAQ (reference sequence). The CDR3 nucleotides read TGTGCCAGCAGTCTCCCGGGGGGGCCCTTTGTCGAGCAGTACTTC. Translated, it gives CASSLPGGPFVEQYF. Variable domain in full (rest from reference TRBV7-9 and TRBJ2-7): DTGVSQNPRHKITKRGQNVTFRCDPISEHNRLYWYRQTLGQGPEFLTYFQNEAQLEKSRLLSDRFSAERPKGSFSTLEIQRTEQGDSAMYLCASSLPGGPFVEQYFGPGTRLTVT.

Points on this clonotype: One base away lies a much larger clone, so this may be a sequencing read error. The rearrangement links TRBV12-3 or TRBV12-4 to TRBJ2-1; TRBD2 matches 12 bases. Trimming removed 7 bases from V and 2 bases from J; junction bases left unmatched: 6. The CDR3 length is 16 residues. The CDR3, as DNA: TGTGCCAGCAATTTTTGGACTAGCGGGACCTACAATGAGCAGTTCTTC. Translation gives CASNFWTSGTYNEQFF.

This clonotype appeared many times. The J gene is TRBJ2-7, the V gene TRBV20-1; TRBD2 is a possible D gene (6 bases). Between the trimmed V and J ends, which lost 6 bases and 6 bases, there was a span of 12 bases. In germline, CDR1 is DFQATT, CDR2 SNEGSKA (reference sequence). The CDR3 contains 11 residues. The CDR3: CSALKAGEQYF. Here the CDR3 DNA reads TGCAGTGCCCTTAAAGCGGGCGAGCAGTACTTC.

This clonotype showed up many times. The chain joins TRBV7-2 to TRBJ2-1, with 9 bases that match TRBD2. V shed 5 bases, J shed 0 bases, and the junction held 8 bases outside the gene matches. Germline-derived CDR1 and CDR2 are SGHTA and FQGNSA. The CDR3 runs to 17 residues. The CDR3 DNA reads as TGTGCCAGCAGCCCGACTAGCGGCTTAAGCTCCTACAATGAGCAGTTCTTC. Translation: CASSPTSGLSSYNEQFF.

This clonotype was picked up many times. This chain uses TRBV29-1 with TRBJ1-1; TRBD1 might be the D (5 bases). Germline CDR1 and CDR2: SQVTM and ANQGSEA. V lost 2 bases and J 1 base, leaving 14 bases between the germline ends. CDR3 length: 15 residues. CDR3 residues: CSVENPGTQNTEAFF. CDR3 DNA sequence: TGCAGCGTTGAAAACCCCGGGACCCAGAACACTGAAGCTTTCTTT.

This clonotype was detected once. With a much larger clone just one base away, this may be a read error. The chain uses TRBV5-1 and TRBJ2-7; 11 bases are shared with TRBD1. The CDR3 length is 14 residues. Germline V gene lookup returns CDR1 SGHRS and CDR2 YFSETQ. CDR3 residues: CASSFRDRGNEQSF. The CDR3 region has the DNA TGCGCCAGCAGCTTCCGGGACAGGGGGAACGAGCAGTCCTTC.

This clonotype occurred a few times. V usage is TRBV12-3 or TRBV12-4 and J usage is TRBJ1-5; D is possibly TRBD1 (6 bases). This CDR3 spans 17 amino acids. V dropped 3 bases and J dropped 0 bases, with 15 bases sitting between them. In DNA, the CDR3 is TGTGCCAGCAGTTTGGGGCAGGGGATGTATAGCAATCAGCCCCAGCATTTT. Translating it yields CASSLGQGMYSNQPQHF.

This clonotype was detected ten times or more. In DNA form, the CDR3 reads TGCAGCGTTACGAACACTGAAGCTTTCTTT. Translated: CSVTNTEAFF. The J gene is TRBJ1-1, the V gene TRBV29-1, with D uncertain. From germline, CDR1 is SQVTM and CDR2 ANQGSEA. The germline V and J ends were trimmed by 5 bases and 1 base, with 2 bases remaining between them. This CDR3 spans 10 amino acids.

This clonotype showed up many times. The chain links TRBV12-3 or TRBV12-4 to TRBJ2-1; unclear D gene. The V end was cut by 7 bases, the J end by 6 bases, with 16 bases between. CDR3 length: 14 amino acids. CDR3 in amino acids: CASTSSQVSNEQFF. DNA of the CDR3: TGTGCCAGCACCTCCTCTCAGGTCAGCAATGAGCAGTTCTTC.

This clonotype was seen many times. This chain uses TRBV19 with TRBJ2-7, with unresolved D. Trimming removed 6 bases at V and 3 bases at J, with 12 bases between. The germline V gene has CDR1 LNHDA and CDR2 SQIVND (reference sequence). The CDR3 is 13 amino acids. The CDR3 loop reads CASSPDGFYEQYF. The CDR3 DNA sequence: TGTGCCAGTAGCCCGGACGGTTTCTACGAGCAGTACTTC.

This clonotype was seen many times. The rearrangement joins TRBV12-3 or TRBV12-4 to TRBJ2-3; D is uncertain. Trimming shortened V by 5 bases and J by 10 bases, and 10 bases separated the two germline ends. This CDR3 has 11 residues. The CDR3 DNA reads TGTGCCAGCAGTCGAAACGTTCCGCAGTATTTT. Its protein product is CASSRNVPQYF.

This clonotype was seen at least ten times. The chain employs TRBV3-1 and TRBJ2-6; no clear D gene. The germline V gene encodes CDR1 LGHDT and CDR2 YNNKEL (reference sequence). The CDR3 totals 14 residues. V was pared by 3 bases and J by 3 bases, with 6 bases between. The CDR3 DNA reads as TGTGCCAGCAGCCATGGCTTTGGGGCCAACGTCCTGACTTTC. It specifies CASSHGFGANVLTF.

This clonotype was counted ten times or more. J is TRBJ2-7 and V is TRBV28; D gene unclear. CDR3 size: 12 residues. CDR1 is MDHEN, CDR2 SYDVKM, per germline. The V end lost 10 bases, the J end lost 5 bases, and 15 bases lay between the germline ends. CDR3 sequence reads: CATRQIDHEQYF. CDR3 coding DNA: TGTGCCACCAGGCAAATTGACCACGAGCAGTACTTC.

This clonotype was detected many times. The CDR3 nucleotides are TGTGCCAGCTCACCACCGGGAGCTCTGCCGAATGAAAAACTGTTTTTT. Protein sequence: CASSPPGALPNEKLFF. The chain carries TRBV18 and TRBJ1-4; D gene ambiguous. The V end lost 0 bases, the J end lost 5 bases, and 13 bases lay between the germline ends. Per germline, CDR1 KGHSH and CDR2 LQKENI. The CDR3 has 16 residues.

Many counts were recorded for this clonotype. The genes are TRBV15 and TRBJ1-4, with unresolved D. CDR1 is LNHNV and CDR2 is YYDKDF in the germline V gene (reference sequence). The CDR3 runs to 16 residues. V lost 0 bases and J 7 bases, leaving 15 bases between the germline ends. The CDR3 region has the DNA TGTGCCACCAGCAGAGAGTCTGTTCCCGGAGGTGAAAAACTGTTTTTT. Translating it yields CATSRESVPGGEKLFF.